Below, 6 T cell receptor beta chains from the same sample are listed, as sequenced in a study of OX40 agonist ivuxolimab in advanced cancers. Libraries were prepared by immunoSEQ multiplex PCR; TCRdb keeps only in-frame clonotypes and omits some of them. The data hold 50,000 to 75,000 clones, with approximately 86% observed a single time. The sequenced sample was CD4+ or CD8+ T cells sorted from blood, obtained in a trial of the OX40 agonist ivuxolimab. The receptors derive from an adult with an advanced solid tumor such as melanoma, head and neck, liver or kidney cancer.

The chain joins TRBV7-2 to TRBJ2-3; D gene ambiguous. This CDR3 comprises 15 residues. In germline, CDR1 is SGHTA, CDR2 FQGNSA. The V end was cut by 1 base, the J end by 5 bases, with 13 bases between. In DNA form, the CDR3 reads TGTGCCAGCAGCTTAGGGCCTCCCGGTCTAGATACGCAGTATTTT. It is translated as CASSLGPPGLDTQYF. Based on the CDR3 plus reference TRBV7-2 and TRBJ2-3, the full variable domain is GAGVSQSPSNKVTEKGKDVELRCDPISGHTALYWYRQSLGQGLEFLIYFQGNSAPDKSGLPSDRFSAERTGGSVSTLTIQRTQQEDSAVYLCASSLGPPGLDTQYFGPGTRLTVL.

The chain has TRBV7-3 and TRBJ2-1; D remains ambiguous. Germline values: CDR1 SGHTA, CDR2 FQGTGA. The V end was cut by 2 bases, the J end by 5 bases, with 13 bases between. This CDR3 region has 15 residues. This chain's CDR3 is CASSLGRSSNNEQFF. The CDR3, as DNA: TGTGCCAGCAGCTTAGGGCGTTCAAGCAACAATGAGCAGTTCTTC.

V and J are TRBV5-1 and TRBJ1-2; weak D call: TRBD1 (5 bases). Trimming took off 6 bases at V and 4 bases at J, with 16 bases between the two ends. The CDR3 runs to 14 residues. Germline CDR1 and CDR2: SGHRS and YFSETQ. As DNA, the CDR3 is TGCGCCAGCACTTCGCCCGGGACCACCTATGGCTACACCTTC. Protein: CASTSPGTTYGYTF.

The chain joins TRBV28 to TRBJ2-1, with 15 bases that match TRBD2. Germline V CDR1 and CDR2: MDHEN, SYDVKM. V lost 6 bases to trimming and J lost 8 bases; unmatched junction nucleotides: 8. CDR3 length equals 16 residues. CDR3 DNA sequence: TGTGCCAGCAGCGGGACTAGCGGGAGGTGGAGGGATGAGCAGTTCTTC. Translated, it gives CASSGTSGRWRDEQFF.

Here the CDR3 reads CASSLGQSPNQPQHF. The CDR3 DNA sequence: TGCGCCAGCTCACTGGGGCAAAGTCCGAATCAGCCCCAGCATTTT. This chain connects TRBV4-1 to TRBJ1-5, with D possibly being TRBD1 (5 bases). Trimming shortened V by 8 bases and J by 4 bases, and 18 bases separated the two germline ends. This CDR3 has 15 residues. Germline CDR1 and CDR2: MGHRA and YSYEKL.

The chain links TRBV28 to TRBJ1-2, with D unresolved. The CDR3 sequence is 14 residues long. V lost 4 bases to trimming and J lost 4 bases, with 13 bases between them. Germline CDR1 MDHEN, CDR2 SYDVKM. The CDR3 sequence: CASSSPDTLYGYTF. CDR3 nucleotides: TGTGCCAGCAGTTCTCCTGACACCCTCTATGGCTACACCTTC.